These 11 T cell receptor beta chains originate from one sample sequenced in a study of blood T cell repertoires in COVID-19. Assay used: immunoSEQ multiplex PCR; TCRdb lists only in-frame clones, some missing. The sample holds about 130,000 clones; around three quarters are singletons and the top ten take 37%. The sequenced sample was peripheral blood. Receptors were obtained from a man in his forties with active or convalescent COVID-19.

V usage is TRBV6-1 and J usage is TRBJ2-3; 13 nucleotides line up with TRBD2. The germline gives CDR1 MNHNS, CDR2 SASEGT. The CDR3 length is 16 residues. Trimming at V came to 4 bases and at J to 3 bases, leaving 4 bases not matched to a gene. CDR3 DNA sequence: TGTGCCAGCAGTGTTACTAGCGGGGGGGAGACAGATACGCAGTATTTT. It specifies CASSVTSGGETDTQYF.

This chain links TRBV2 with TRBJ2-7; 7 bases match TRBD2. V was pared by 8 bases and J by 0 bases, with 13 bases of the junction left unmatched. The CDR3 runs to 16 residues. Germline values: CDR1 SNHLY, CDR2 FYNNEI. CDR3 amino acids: CASHRGVGRDSYEQYF. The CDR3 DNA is TGTGCCAGCCACCGGGGGGTGGGCAGAGACTCCTACGAGCAGTACTTC.

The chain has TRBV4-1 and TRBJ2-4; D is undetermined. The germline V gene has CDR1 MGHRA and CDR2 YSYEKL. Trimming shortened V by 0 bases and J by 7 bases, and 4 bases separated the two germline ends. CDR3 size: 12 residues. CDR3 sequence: CASSQDLNIQYF. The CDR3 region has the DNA TGCGCCAGCAGCCAAGACCTTAACATTCAGTACTTC.

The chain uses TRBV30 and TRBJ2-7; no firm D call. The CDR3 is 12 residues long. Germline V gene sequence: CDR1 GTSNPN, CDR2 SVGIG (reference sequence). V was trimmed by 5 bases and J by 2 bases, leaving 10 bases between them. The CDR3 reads CAWGQAPYEQYF. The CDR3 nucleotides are TGTGCCTGGGGTCAGGCCCCCTACGAGCAGTACTTC.

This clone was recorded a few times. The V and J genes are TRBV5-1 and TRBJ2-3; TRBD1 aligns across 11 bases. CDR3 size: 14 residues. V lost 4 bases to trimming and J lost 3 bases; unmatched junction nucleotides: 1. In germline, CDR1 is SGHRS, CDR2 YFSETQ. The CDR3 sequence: CASSRDRGTDTQYF. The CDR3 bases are TGCGCCAGCAGCAGGGACAGGGGGACAGATACGCAGTATTTT.

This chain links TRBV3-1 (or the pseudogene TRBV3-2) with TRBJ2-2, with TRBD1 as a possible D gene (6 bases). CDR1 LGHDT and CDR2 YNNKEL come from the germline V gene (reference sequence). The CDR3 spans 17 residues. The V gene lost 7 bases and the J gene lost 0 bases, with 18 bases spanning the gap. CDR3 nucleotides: TGTGCCAGCATCGGAAGAGACGGGACACCGAACACCGGGGAGCTGTTTTTT. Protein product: CASIGRDGTPNTGELFF.

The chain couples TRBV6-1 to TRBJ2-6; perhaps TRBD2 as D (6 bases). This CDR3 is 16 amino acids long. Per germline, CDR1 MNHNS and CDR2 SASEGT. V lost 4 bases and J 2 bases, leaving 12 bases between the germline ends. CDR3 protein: CASSGDSKPGANVLTF. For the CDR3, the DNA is TGTGCCAGCAGTGGGGACTCAAAGCCTGGGGCCAACGTCCTGACTTTC.

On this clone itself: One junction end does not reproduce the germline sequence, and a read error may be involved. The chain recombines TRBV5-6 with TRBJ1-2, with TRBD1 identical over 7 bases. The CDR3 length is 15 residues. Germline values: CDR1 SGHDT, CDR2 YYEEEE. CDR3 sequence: CASTLIDRDGSGYTF. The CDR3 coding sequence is TGTGCCAGCACCTTGATAGACAGGGATGGTTCTGGCTACACCTTC.

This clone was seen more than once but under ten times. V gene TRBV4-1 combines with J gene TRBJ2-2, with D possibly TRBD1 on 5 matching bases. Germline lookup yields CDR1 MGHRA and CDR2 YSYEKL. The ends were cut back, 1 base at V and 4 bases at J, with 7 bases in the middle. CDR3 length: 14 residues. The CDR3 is CASSQGQFTGELFF. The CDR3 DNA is TGCGCCAGCAGCCAAGGACAGTTCACCGGGGAGCTGTTTTTT.

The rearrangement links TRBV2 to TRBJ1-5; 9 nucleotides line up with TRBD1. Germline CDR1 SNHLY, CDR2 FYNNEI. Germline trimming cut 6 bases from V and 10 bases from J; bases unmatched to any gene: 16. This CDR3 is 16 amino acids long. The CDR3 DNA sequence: TGTGCCAGCAGGTCGTCGACAGGGGGGGATTATGGTCCCCAGCATTTT. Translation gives CASRSSTGGDYGPQHF.

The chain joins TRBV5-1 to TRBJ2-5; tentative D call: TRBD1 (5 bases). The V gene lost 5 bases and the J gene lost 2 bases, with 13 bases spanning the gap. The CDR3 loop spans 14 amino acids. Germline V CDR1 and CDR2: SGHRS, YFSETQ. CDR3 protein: CASRGALAQETQYF. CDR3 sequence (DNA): TGCGCCAGCAGAGGGGCTTTGGCGCAAGAGACCCAGTACTTC.